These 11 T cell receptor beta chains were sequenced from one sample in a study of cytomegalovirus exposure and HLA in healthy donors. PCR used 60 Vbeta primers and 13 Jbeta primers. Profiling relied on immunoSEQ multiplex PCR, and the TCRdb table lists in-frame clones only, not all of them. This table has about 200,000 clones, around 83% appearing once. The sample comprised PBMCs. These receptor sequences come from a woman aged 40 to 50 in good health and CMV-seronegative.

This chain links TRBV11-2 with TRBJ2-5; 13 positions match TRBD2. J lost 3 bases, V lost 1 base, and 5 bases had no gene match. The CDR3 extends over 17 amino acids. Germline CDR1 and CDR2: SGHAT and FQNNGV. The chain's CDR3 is CASSLATGLAGEETQYF. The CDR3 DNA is TGTGCCAGCAGCTTAGCCACCGGACTAGCGGGAGAAGAGACCCAGTACTTC.

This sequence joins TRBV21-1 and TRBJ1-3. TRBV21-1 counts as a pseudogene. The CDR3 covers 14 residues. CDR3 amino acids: CASREGRSGNTIYF. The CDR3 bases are TGTGCCAGCAGGGAGGGGCGCTCTGGAAACACCATATATTTT.

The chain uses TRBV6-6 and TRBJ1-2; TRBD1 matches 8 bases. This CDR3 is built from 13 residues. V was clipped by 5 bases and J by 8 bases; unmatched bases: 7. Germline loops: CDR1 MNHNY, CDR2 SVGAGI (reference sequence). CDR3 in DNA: TGTGCCAGCAGTACCCAGGGACAGGCCGGCTACACCTTC. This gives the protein CASSTQGQAGYTF.

The CDR3 DNA reads as TGTGCCAGTAGTATAGATCGGGAAGGACAGGGGGCAGACTACAATGAGCAGTTCTTC. This codes for CASSIDREGQGADYNEQFF. The rearrangement links TRBV19 to TRBJ2-1, with 11 positions matching TRBD1. V was pared by 0 bases and J by 3 bases, with 10 bases of the junction left unmatched. There are 19 residues in the CDR3. Germline CDR1 reads LNHDA; CDR2 reads SQIVND (reference sequence).

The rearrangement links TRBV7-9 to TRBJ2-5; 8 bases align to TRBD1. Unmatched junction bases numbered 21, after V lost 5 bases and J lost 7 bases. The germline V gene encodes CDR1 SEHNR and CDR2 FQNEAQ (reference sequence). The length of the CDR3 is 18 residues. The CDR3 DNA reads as TGTGCCAGCAGCCTAAAGGGGACACCGGGACAGGTTTTGGGGACCCAGTACTTC. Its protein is CASSLKGTPGQVLGTQYF. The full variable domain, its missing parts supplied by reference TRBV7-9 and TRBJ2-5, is DTGVSQNPRHKITKRGQNVTFRCDPISEHNRLYWYRQTLGQGPEFLTYFQNEAQLEKSRLLSDRFSAERPKGSFSTLEIQRTEQGDSAMYLCASSLKGTPGQVLGTQYFGPGTRLLVL.

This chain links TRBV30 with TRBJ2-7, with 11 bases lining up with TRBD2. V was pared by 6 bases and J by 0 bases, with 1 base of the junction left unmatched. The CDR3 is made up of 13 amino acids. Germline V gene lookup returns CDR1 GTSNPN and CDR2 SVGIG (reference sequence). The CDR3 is CACTSGSSYEQYF. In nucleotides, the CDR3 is TGTGCCTGTACTAGCGGGAGCTCCTACGAGCAGTACTTC.

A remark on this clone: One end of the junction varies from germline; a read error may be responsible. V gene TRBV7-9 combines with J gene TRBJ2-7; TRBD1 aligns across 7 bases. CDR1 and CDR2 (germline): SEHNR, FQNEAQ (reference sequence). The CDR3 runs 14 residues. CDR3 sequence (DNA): TGTGCCAGCAGCTGGGGGACAGCCTCCAACGAGCAGTACTTC. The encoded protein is CASSWGTASNEQYF.

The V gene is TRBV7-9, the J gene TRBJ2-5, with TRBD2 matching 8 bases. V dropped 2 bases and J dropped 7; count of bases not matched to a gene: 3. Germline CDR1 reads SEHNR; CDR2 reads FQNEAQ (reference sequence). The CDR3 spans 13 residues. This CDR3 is CASSLNAGGTQYF. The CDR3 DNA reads TGTGCCAGCAGCTTAAACGCGGGGGGGACCCAGTACTTC.

The CDR3 bases are TGCGCCAGCAGCATCCCTAGCGGGACCACAGATACGCAGTATTTT. Its translation is CASSIPSGTTDTQYF. The chain carries TRBV5-1 and TRBJ2-3; 9 bases match TRBD2. The trim removed 4 bases at V and 2 bases at J, leaving 5 bases unmatched. This CDR3 spans 15 amino acids. The germline gives CDR1 SGHRS, CDR2 YFSETQ.

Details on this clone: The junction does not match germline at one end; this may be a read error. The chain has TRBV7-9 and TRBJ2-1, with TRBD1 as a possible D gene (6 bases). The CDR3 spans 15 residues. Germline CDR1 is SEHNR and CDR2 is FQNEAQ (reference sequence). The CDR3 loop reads CSSSPRQGSYNEQFF. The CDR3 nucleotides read TGTTCCAGCAGCCCGAGGCAGGGGTCCTACAATGAGCAGTTCTTC.

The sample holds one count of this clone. CDR3 nucleotide sequence: TGCGCCAGCAGTCAATCCGCACCGTACAGGATAAACTACGAGCAGTACTTC. Encoded protein: CASSQSAPYRINYEQYF. The chain links TRBV23-1 to TRBJ2-7, with a tentative D call TRBD1 (5 bases). TRBV23-1 is labeled an ORF, and its function is uncertain. The V gene lost 0 bases and the J gene lost 3 bases, with 18 bases spanning the gap. This CDR3 comprises 17 residues.